The 6 T cell receptor beta chains below come from one sample, sequenced in a study of T cells after posttransplantation cyclophosphamide. Treatment was busulfan-fludarabine conditioning, a marrow graft, and cyclophosphamide on days +3 and +4. The assay was immunoSEQ multiplex PCR, and TCRdb's table has in-frame clones only and misses some. The repertoire has 4,100 or so clones, roughly 82% of them found once; the top ten carry 18%. The material sequenced was PBMCs, taken 86 days after allogeneic stem cell transplant with posttransplant cyclophosphamide. These receptors were taken from a male patient in his 50s who received an allogeneic stem cell transplant from an unrelated donor, was CMV-positive, and had acute GVHD only. The T cells may partly be graft donor cells.

With respect to this clone: The junction departs from germline at one end; a sequencing error may be responsible. The gene calls are TRBV11-2 and TRBJ1-2, with TRBD1 identical over 8 bases. The germline gives CDR1 SGHAT, CDR2 FQNNGV. This CDR3 region has 11 residues. DNA of the CDR3: TGTGCCAGCAGCTTAGTCTCGGGACAGGCCTTC. Its protein is CASSLVSGQAF.

The chain couples TRBV11-2 to TRBJ1-2; possible D gene TRBD1, 5 bases. The CDR3 is 13 amino acids. The germline CDR1 and CDR2 sequences are SGHAT and FQNNGV. Trimming pared 5 bases from V and 4 bases from J, leaving 11 bases between. CDR3 sequence: CASSPGGVYGYTF. CDR3 in DNA: TGTGCCAGCAGCCCGGGGGGGGTCTATGGCTACACCTTC.

This rearrangement joins TRBV6-1 to TRBJ2-7; D unresolved. Trimming left V 7 bases short and J 3 bases short, with 7 bases between. Germline CDR1 is MNHNS and CDR2 is SASEGT. There are 11 residues in the CDR3. This CDR3 reads CASINNYEQYF. The DNA of the CDR3 is TGTGCCAGCATTAACAACTACGAGCAGTACTTC.

Judged by abundance, this clone is large. V gene TRBV19 combines with J gene TRBJ2-1; TRBD2 might be the D (5 bases). The CDR3 loop spans 13 amino acids. CDR1 is LNHDA, CDR2 SQIVND, per germline (reference sequence). Trimming cost V 6 bases and J 11 bases, with 17 bases left between them. The CDR3 sequence is CASSARTSNQQFF. In DNA, the CDR3 is TGTGCCAGTAGCGCGCGAACTAGTAACCAGCAGTTCTTC.

The rearrangement uses TRBV11-1 and TRBJ2-7, with D perhaps matching TRBD1 (6 bases). The CDR3 runs 16 residues. V shed 5 bases and J shed 6 bases, with 23 bases lying between them. The V gene's germline CDR1 is SGHAT and CDR2 FQDESV (reference sequence). The CDR3 region is CASSPWGHPLKVEQYF. The DNA of the CDR3 is TGTGCCAGCAGCCCCTGGGGACACCCTCTCAAGGTCGAGCAGTACTTC.

The chain links TRBV7-9 to TRBJ2-5; 11 bases fit TRBD1. With the DNA end fitting TRBJ2-7 better, the J assignment may be wrong. Germline V gene lookup returns CDR1 SEHNR and CDR2 FQNEAQ (reference sequence). CDR3 length: 16 amino acids. The CDR3 DNA is TGTGCCAGCAGCTATCAAAGGACAGGGGGCTTCACCGAGCAGTACTTC. Encoded protein: CASSYQRTGGFTEQYF.